This entry is about one T cell receptor (beta chain). Its target is not known. This sample is part of a study of cytomegalovirus exposure and HLA in healthy donors. V gave up 3 bases and J gave up 0 bases; unmatched junction bases: 6. Germline V gives CDR1 KGHSH, CDR2 LQKENI. The CDR3 length is 16 residues. The PCR employed 60 Vbeta primers together with 13 Jbeta primers. Clones were read by immunoSEQ multiplex PCR, and TCRdb kept only the in-frame ones, dropping some. The data show about 180,000 clones, with 77% seen just once and 1.4% held by the top ten. Study-wide points: According to a later analysis, donors in an Asian-associated ancestry cluster reportedly had fewer N-insertions than the approximately 730-donor mean. Donor immune exposure was known only as CMV serostatus.

Each donor was nominally healthy when sampled (though unrecorded immune exposures were likely). This clonotype originated in a man aged 18-30 years in good health and CMV-seronegative. The chain is built from TRBV18 and TRBJ1-1; 8 bases match TRBD1. The sample was PBMCs. The CDR3 region is CASSPRQGWVNTEAFF. The CDR3 DNA is TGTGCCAGCTCACCTCGACAGGGGTGGGTGAACACTGAAGCTTTCTTT.